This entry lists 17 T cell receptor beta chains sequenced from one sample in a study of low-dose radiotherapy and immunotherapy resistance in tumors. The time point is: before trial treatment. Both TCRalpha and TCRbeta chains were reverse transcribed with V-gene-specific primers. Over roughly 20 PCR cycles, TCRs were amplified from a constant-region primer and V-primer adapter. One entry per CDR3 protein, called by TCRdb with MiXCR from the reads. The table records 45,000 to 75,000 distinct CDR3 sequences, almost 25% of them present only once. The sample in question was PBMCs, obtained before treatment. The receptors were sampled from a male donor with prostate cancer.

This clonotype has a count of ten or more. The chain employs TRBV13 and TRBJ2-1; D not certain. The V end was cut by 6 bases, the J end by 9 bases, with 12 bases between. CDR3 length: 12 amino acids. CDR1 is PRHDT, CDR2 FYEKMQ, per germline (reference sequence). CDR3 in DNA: TGTGCCAGCAGTGTAGACACCTCTGAGCAGTTCTTC. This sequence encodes CASSVDTSEQFF. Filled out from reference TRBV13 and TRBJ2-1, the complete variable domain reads AAGVIQSPRHLIKEKRETATLKCYPIPRHDTVYWYQQGPGQDPQFLISFYEKMQSDKGSIPDRFSAQQFSDYHSELNMSSLELGDSALYFCASSVDTSEQFFGPGTRLTVL.

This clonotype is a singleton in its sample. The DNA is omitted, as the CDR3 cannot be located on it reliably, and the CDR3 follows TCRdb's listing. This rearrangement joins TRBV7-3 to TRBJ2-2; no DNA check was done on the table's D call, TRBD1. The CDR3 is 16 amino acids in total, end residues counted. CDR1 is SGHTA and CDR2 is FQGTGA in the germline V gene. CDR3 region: CASSSPRQRSGELFFF.

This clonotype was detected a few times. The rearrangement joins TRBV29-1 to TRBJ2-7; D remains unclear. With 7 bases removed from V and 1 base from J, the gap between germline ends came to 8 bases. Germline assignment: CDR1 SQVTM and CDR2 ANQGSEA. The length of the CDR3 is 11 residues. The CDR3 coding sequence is TGCAGCGGATTTTTTTCCTACGAGCAGTACTTC. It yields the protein CSGFFSYEQYF.

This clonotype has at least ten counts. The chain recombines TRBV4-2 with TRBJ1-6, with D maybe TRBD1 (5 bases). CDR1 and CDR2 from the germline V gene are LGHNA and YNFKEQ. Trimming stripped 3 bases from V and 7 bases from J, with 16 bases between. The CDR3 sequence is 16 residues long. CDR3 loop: CASSHHNQGGNSPLHF. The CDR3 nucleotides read TGTGCCAGCAGCCATCACAACCAGGGAGGGAATTCACCCCTCCACTTT.

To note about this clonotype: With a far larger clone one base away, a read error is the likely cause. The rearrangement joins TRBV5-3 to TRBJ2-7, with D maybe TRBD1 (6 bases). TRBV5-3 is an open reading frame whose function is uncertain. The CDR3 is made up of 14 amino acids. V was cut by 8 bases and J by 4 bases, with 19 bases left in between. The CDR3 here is CASSPSGAWYEQYF. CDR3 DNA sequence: TGTGCCAGCAGCCCATCAGGGGCATGGTACGAGCAGTACTTC.

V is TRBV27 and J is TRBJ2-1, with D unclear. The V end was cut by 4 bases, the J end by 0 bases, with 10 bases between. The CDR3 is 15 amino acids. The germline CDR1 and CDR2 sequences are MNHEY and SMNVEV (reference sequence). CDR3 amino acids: CASSSAPSSYNEQFF. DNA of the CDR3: TGTGCCAGCAGTTCAGCGCCGAGCTCCTACAATGAGCAGTTCTTC.

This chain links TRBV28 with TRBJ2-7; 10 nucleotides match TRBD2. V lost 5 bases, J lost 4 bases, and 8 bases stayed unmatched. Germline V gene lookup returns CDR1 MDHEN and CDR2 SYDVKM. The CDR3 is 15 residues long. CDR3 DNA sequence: TGTGCCAGCAGTGCCGTAGCGGGAGGTTCTTACGAGCAGTACTTC. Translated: CASSAVAGGSYEQYF. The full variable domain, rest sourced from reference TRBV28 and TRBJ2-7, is DVKVTQSSRYLVKRTGEKVFLECVQDMDHENMFWYRQDPGLGLRLIYFSYDVKMKEKGDIPEGYSVSREKKERFSLILESASTNQTSMYLCASSAVAGGSYEQYFGPGTRLTVT.

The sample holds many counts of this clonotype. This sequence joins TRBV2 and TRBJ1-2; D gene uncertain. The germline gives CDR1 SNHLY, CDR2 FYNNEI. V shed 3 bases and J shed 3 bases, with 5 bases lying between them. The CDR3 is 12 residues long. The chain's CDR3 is CASSESDYGYTF. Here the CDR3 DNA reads TGTGCCAGCAGTGAGTCCGACTATGGCTACACCTTC.

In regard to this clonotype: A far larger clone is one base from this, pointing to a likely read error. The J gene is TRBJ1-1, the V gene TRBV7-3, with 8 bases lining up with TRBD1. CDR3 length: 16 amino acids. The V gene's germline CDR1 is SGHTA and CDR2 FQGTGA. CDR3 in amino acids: CVSSLSTGGRNTEAFF. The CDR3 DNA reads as TGTGTCAGCAGCTTAAGCACAGGGGGAAGGAACACTGAAGCTTTCTTT.

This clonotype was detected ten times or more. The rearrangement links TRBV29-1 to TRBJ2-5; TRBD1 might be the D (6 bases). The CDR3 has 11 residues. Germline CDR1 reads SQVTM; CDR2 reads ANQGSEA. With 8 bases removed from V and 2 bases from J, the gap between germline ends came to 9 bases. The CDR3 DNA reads TGCAGCTTTAGGGGGCAAGAGACCCAGTACTTC. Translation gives CSFRGQETQYF.

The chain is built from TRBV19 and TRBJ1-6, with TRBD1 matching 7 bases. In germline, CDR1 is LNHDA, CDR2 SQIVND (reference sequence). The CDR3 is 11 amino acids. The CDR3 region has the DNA TGTGCGTCAGGGGGAGACTCACCCCTCCACTTT. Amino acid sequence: CASGGDSPLHF.

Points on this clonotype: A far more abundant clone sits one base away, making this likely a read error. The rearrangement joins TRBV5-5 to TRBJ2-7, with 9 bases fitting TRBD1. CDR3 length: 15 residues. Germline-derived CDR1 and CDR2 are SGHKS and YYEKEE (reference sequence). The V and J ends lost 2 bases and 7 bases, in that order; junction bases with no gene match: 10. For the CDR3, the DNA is TGTGCCAGCAGCTTTGTTTGGACAGGGGTGGATGAGCAGTACTTC. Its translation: CASSFVWTGVDEQYF.

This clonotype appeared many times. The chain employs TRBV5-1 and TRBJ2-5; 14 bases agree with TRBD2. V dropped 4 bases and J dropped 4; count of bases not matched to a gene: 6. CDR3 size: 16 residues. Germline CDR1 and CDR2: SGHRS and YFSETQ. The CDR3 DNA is TGCGCCAGCAGCGGGGGACTAGCGGGAGTCCGAGAGACCCAGTACTTC. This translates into CASSGGLAGVRETQYF. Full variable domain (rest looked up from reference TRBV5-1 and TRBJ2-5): KAGVTQTPRYLIKTRGQQVTLSCSPISGHRSVSWYQQTPGQGLQFLFEYFSETQRNKGNFPGRFSGRQFSNSRSEMNVSTLELGDSALYLCASSGGLAGVRETQYFGPGTRLLVL.

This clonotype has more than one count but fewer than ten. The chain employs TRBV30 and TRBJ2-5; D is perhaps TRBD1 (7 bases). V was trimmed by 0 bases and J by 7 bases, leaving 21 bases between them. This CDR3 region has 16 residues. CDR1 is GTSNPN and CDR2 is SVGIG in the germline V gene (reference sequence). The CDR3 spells CAWSVSPLQGGGTQYF. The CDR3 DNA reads TGTGCCTGGAGTGTAAGCCCTCTCCAGGGGGGAGGGACCCAGTACTTC.

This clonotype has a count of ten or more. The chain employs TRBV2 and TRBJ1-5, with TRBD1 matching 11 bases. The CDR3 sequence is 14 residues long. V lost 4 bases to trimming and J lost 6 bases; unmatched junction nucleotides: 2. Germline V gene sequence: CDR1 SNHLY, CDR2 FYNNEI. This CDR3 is CASSGTGGGQPQHF. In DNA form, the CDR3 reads TGTGCCAGCAGTGGGACAGGGGGCGGTCAGCCCCAGCATTTT.

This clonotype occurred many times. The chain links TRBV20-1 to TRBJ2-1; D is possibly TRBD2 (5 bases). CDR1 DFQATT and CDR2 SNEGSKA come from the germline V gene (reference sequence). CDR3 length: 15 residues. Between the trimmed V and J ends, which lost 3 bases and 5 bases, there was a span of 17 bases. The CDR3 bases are TGCAGTGCTAGTATCCGGGGTACTGGGCACAATGAGCAGTTCTTC. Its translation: CSASIRGTGHNEQFF.

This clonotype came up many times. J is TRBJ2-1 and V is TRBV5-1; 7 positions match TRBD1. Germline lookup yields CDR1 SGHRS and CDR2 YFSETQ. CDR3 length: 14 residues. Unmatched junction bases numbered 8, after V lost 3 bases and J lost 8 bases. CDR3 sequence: CASSWEGQVDEQFF. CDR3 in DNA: TGCGCCAGCAGCTGGGAAGGACAGGTGGATGAGCAGTTCTTC.